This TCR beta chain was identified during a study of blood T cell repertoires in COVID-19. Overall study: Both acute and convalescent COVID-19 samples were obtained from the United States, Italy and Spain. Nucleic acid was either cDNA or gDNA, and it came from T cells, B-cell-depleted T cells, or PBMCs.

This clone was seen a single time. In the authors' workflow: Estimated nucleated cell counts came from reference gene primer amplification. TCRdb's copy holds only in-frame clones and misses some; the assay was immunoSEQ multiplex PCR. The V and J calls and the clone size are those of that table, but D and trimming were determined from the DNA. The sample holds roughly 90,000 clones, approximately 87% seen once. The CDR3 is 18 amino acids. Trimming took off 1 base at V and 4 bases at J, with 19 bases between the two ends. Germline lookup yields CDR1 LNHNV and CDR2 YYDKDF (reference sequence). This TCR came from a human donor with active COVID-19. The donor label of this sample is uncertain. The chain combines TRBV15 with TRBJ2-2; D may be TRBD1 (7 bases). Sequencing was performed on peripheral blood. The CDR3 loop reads CATSRGPSRGDVTGELFF. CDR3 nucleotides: TGTGCCACCAGCAGAGGTCCTTCCAGGGGGGATGTCACCGGGGAGCTGTTTTTT.